This TCR beta chain emerged from a study of T-cell reconstitution after alpha-beta-depleted transplantation in children. For TCRbeta, the library was prepared with unique molecular identifiers. TCRdb reanalysed the PCR reads using MiXCR and keeps one entry per CDR3 protein. The sample shows hundreds of thousands of distinct CDR3 sequences, roughly 33% of them seen only once. The starting material was PBMCs from the stem cell graft donor, obtained from the stem cell graft. This TCR derives from a human donor who donated a stem cell graft to a child with aplastic anemia.

CDR3 sequence reads: CASSLGVASLNYEQYF. Written as DNA, the CDR3 is TGTGCCAGCAGCTTAGGGGTGGCTTCCTTGAATTACGAGCAGTACTTC. This chain links TRBV7-2 with TRBJ2-7; no clear D gene. In germline, CDR1 is SGHTA, CDR2 FQGNSA. Trimming left V 1 base short and J 4 bases short, with 17 bases between. The CDR3 runs to 16 residues.